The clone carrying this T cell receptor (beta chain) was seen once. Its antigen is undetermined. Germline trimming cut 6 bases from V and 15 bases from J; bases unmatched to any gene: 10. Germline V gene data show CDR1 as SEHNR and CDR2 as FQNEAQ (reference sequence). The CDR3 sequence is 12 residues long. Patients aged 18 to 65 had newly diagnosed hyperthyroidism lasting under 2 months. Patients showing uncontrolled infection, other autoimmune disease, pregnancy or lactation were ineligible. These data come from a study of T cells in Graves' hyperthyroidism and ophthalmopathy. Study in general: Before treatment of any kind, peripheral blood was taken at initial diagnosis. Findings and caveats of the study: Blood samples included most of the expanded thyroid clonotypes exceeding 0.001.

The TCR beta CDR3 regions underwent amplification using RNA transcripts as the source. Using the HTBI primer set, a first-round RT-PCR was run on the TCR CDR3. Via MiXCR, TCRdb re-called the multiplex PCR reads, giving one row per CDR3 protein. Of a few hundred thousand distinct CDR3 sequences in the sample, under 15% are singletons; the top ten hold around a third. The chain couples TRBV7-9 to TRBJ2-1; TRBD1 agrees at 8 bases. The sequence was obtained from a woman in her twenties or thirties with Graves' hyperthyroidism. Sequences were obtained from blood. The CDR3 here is CASRKSGQGLFF. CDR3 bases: TGTGCCAGCAGGAAGTCCGGACAGGGCCTGTTCTTC.